The source of this T cell receptor (beta chain) is a study of blood T cell repertoires in COVID-19. Overall study context: Samples taken during acute and convalescent COVID-19 were collected in the United States, Italy and Spain. The cDNA or gDNA used as material had been derived from T cells, B-cell-depleted T cells, or PBMCs.

This CDR3 contains 15 residues. Germline V gives CDR1 SGHRS, CDR2 YFSETQ. The V segment lost 3 bases and the J segment 5 bases; nucleotides outside the gene matches: 5. In the authors' workflow: Cell counts per sample came from amplifying reference gene primers. Sequenced by immunoSEQ multiplex PCR; TCRdb stores in-frame clones only, minus some. V and J calls and clone size are copied from that table; D and trimming were computed from the DNA. The sample has roughly 250,000 clones; just under 85% are singletons. This chain links TRBV5-1 with TRBJ2-5; TRBD1 matches at 12 bases. The material sequenced was peripheral blood. The clonotype was recovered from a woman between 55 and 75 years old with active or convalescent COVID-19. CDR3 amino acids: CASSSGTGGGETQYF. As DNA, the CDR3 is TGCGCCAGCAGCTCGGGGACAGGGGGCGGCGAGACCCAGTACTTC.